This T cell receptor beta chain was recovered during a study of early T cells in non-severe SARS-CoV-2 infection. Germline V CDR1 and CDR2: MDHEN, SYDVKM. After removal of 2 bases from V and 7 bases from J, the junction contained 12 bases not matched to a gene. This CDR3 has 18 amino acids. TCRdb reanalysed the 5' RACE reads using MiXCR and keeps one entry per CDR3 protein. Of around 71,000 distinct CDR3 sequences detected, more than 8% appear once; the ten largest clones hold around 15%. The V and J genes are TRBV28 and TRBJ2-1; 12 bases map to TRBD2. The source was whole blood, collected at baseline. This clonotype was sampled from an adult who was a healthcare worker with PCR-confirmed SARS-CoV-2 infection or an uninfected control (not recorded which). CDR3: CASSLKHFGLAGQNEQFF. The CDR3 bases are TGTGCCAGCAGTTTAAAGCACTTCGGACTAGCGGGACAGAATGAGCAGTTCTTC.